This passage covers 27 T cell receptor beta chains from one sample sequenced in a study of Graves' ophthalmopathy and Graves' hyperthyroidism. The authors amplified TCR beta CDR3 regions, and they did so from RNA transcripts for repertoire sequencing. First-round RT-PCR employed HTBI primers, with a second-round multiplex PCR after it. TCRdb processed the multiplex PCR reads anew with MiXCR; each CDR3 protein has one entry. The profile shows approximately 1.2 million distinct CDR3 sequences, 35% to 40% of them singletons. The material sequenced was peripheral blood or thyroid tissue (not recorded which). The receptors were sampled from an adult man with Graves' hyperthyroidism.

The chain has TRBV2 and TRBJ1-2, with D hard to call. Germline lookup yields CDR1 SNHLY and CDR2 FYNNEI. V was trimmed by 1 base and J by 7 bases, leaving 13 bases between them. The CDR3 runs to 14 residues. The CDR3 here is CASSEEAVRGGYTF. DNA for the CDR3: TGTGCCAGCAGTGAAGAGGCGGTCCGCGGTGGCTACACCTTC.

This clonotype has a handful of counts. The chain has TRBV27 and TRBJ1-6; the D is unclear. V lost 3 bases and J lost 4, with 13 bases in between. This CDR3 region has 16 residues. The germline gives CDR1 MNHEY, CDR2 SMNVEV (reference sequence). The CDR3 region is CASSLVPDRYNSPLHF. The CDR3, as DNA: TGTGCCAGCAGTTTGGTTCCCGACCGGTATAATTCACCCCTCCACTTT.

This chain's CDR3 is CAISRGTENSPLHF. CDR3 nucleotides: TGTGCCATCAGCCGAGGGACAGAGAATTCACCCCTCCACTTT. The gene calls are TRBV10-3 and TRBJ1-6; 7 bases align to TRBD1. This CDR3 comprises 14 residues. The junction had 6 bases not matched to a gene; V was cut back by 6 bases and J by 7 bases. Germline V gives CDR1 ENHRY, CDR2 SYGVKD.

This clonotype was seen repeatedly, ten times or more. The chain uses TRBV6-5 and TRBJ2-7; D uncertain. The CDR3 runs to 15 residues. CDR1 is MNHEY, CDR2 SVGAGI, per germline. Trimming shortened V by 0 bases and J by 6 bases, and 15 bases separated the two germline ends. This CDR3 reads CASSYSGRPGGEQYF. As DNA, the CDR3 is TGTGCCAGCAGTTACTCCGGGCGGCCAGGCGGCGAGCAGTACTTC.

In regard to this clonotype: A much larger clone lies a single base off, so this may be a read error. CDR3 region: CASRYRNQPQHF. CDR3 in DNA: TGTGCCAGCAGGTACAGAAATCAGCCCCAGCATTTT. The J gene is TRBJ1-5, the V gene TRBV12-3 or TRBV12-4; D is unresolved. CDR3 size: 12 residues. V was pared by 6 bases and J by 4 bases, with 7 bases between.

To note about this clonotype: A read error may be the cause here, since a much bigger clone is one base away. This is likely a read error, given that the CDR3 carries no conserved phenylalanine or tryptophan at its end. Written as DNA, the CDR3 is TGTGCCATCAGTGAGCGTTCCCAGGGGTTGAACACTGAAGCTTTCTCT. It translates to CAISERSQGLNTEAFS. The rearrangement joins TRBV10-3 to TRBJ1-1, with D possibly matching TRBD1 (6 bases). The CDR3 loop spans 16 amino acids. V shed 2 bases and J shed 0 bases, with 13 bases lying between them. The germline V gene encodes CDR1 ENHRY and CDR2 SYGVKD.

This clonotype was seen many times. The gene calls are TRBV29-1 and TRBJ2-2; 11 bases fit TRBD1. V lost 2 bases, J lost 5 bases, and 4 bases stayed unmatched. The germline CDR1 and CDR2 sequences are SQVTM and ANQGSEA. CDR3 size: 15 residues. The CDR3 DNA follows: TGCAGCGTTGAATCAGGACAGGGGGCGACCGGGGAGCTGTTTTTT. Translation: CSVESGQGATGELFF.

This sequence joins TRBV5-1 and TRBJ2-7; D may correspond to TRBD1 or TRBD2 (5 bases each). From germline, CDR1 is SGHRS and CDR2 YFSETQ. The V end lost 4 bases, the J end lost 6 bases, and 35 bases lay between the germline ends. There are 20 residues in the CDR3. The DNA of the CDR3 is TGCGCCAGCAGCCTAGTGATCACGATCCCGGGGCTCCGACCCCCTGGCGAGCAGTACTTC. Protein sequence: CASSLVITIPGLRPPGEQYF.

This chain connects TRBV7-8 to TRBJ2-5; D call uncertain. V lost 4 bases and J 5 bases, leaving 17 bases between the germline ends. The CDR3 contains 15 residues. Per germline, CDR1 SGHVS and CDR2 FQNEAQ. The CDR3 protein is CASSSELPRVETQYF. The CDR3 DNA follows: TGTGCCAGCAGCTCGGAACTCCCCCGGGTGGAGACCCAGTACTTC.

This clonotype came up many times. This CDR3 is CASSQEGWDTEAFF. The CDR3 coding sequence is TGCGCCAGCAGCCAAGAGGGGTGGGACACTGAAGCTTTCTTT. The V call is TRBV4-1, the J call TRBJ1-1; D not resolved. Trimming left V 0 bases short and J 3 bases short, with 8 bases between. This CDR3 has 14 residues. Germline-derived CDR1 and CDR2 are MGHRA and YSYEKL.

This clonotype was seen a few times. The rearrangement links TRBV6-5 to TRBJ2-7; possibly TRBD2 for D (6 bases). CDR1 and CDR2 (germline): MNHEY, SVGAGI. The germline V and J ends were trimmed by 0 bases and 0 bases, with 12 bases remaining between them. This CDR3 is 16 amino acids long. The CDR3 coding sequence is TGTGCCAGCAGTTACTCAGGGCGGGGTAGCTCCTACGAGCAGTACTTC. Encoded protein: CASSYSGRGSSYEQYF.

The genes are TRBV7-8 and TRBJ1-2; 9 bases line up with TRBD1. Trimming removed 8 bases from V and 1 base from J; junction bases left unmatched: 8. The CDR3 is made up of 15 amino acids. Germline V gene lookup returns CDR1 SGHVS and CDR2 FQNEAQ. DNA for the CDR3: TGTGCCAGCTCCAGGGACAGGGACGATAACTATGGCTACACCTTC. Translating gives CASSRDRDDNYGYTF. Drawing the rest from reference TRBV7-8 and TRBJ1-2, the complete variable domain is GAGVSQSPRYKVAKRGQDVALRCDPISGHVSLFWYQQALGQGPEFLTYFQNEAQLDKSGLPSDRFFAERPEGSVSTLKIQRTQQEDSAVYLCASSRDRDDNYGYTFGSGTRLTVV.

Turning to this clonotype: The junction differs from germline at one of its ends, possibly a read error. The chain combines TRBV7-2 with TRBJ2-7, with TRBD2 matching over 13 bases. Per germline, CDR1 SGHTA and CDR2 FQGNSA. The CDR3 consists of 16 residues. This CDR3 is CASSAGLAGALDEQYF. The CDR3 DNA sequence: TGCGCCAGCAGTGCCGGACTAGCGGGAGCGTTGGACGAGCAGTACTTC. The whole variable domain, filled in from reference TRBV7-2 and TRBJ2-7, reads GAGVSQSPSNKVTEKGKDVELRCDPISGHTALYWYRQSLGQGLEFLIYFQGNSAPDKSGLPSDRFSAERTGGSVSTLTIQRTQQEDSAVYLCASSAGLAGALDEQYFGPGTRLTVT.

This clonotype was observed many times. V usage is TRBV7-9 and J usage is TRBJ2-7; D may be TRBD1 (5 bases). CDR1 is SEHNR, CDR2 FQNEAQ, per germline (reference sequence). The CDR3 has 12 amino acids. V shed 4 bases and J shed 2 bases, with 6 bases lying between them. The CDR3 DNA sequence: TGTGCCAGCAGCTGGACAACCTACGAGCAGTACTTC. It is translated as CASSWTTYEQYF.

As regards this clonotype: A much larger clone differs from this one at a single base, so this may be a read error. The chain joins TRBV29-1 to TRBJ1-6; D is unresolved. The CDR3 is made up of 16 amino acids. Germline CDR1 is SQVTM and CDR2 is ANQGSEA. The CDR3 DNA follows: TGCAGCGTTGACCTACCCGCGGTAAAATCGAATTCACCCCCCCACTTT. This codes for CSVDLPAVKSNSPPHF.

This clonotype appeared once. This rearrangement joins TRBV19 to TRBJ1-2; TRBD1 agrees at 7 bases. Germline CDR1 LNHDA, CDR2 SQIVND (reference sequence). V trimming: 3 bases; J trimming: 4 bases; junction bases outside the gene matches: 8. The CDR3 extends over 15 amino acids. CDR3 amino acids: CASSMYGRGTYGYTF. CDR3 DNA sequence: TGTGCCAGTAGTATGTATGGCAGGGGGACCTATGGCTACACCTTC.

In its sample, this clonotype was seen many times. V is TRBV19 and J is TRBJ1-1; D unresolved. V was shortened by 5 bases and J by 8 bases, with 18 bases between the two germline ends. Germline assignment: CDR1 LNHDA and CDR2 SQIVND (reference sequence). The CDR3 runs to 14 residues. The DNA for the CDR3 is TGTGCCAGTAGTCCCCGGGCCTCCTTGTGGGAAGCTTTCTTT. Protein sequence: CASSPRASLWEAFF.

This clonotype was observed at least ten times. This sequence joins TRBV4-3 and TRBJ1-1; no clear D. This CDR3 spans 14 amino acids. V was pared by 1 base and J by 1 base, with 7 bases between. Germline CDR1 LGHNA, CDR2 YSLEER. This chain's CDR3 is CASSQGFTNTEAFF. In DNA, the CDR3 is TGCGCCAGCAGCCAAGGATTTACGAACACTGAAGCTTTCTTT.

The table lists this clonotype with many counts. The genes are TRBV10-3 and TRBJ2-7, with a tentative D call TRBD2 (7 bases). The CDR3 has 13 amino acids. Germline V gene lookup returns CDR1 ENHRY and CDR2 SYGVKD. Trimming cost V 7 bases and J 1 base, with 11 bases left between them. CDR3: CAIKAGASYEQYF. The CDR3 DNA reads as TGTGCCATCAAGGCGGGGGCTTCCTACGAGCAGTACTTC.

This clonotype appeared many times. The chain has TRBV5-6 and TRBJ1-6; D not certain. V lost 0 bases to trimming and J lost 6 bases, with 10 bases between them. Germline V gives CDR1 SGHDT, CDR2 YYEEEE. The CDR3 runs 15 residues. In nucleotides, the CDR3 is TGTGCCAGCAGCTTGGGTGGCGCCGTTAATTCACCCCTCCACTTT. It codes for CASSLGGAVNSPLHF.

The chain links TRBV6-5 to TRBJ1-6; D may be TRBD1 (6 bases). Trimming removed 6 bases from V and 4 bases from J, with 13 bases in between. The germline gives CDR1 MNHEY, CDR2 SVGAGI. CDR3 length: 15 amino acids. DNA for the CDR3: TGTGCCAGCAGGAGTAAGGGACATTATAATTCACCCCTCCACTTT. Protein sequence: CASRSKGHYNSPLHF.

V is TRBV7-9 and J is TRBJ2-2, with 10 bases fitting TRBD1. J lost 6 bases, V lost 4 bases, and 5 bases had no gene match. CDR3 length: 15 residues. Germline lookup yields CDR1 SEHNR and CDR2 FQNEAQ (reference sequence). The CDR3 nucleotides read TGTGCCAGCAGCTCCGGACAGGGGGACGCCGGGGAGCTGTTTTTT. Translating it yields CASSSGQGDAGELFF.

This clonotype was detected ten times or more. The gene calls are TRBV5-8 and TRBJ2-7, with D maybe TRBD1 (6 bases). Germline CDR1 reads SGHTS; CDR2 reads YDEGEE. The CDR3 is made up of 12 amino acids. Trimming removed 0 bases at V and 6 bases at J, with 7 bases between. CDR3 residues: CASSLVGAEQYF. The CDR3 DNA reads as TGTGCCAGCAGCTTGGTGGGGGCCGAGCAGTACTTC.

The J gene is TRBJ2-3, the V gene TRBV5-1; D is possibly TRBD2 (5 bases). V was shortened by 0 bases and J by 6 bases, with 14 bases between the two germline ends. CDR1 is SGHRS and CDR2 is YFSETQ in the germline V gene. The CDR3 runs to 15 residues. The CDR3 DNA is TGCGCCAGCAGCTTGGCTCGGGATCTGTCGGATACGCAGTATTTT. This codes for CASSLARDLSDTQYF.

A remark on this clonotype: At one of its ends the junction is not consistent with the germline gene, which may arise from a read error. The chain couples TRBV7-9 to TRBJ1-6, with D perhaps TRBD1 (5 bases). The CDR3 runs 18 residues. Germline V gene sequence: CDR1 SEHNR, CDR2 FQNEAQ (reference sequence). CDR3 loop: CASSQESPTQGWNSPLHF. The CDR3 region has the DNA TGCGCCAGCAGCCAAGAGTCCCCCACGCAGGGTTGGAATTCACCCCTCCACTTT.

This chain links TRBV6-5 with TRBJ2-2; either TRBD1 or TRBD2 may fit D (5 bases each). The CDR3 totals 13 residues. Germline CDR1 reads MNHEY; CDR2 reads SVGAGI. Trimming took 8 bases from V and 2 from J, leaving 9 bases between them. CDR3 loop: CASEGLNTGELFF. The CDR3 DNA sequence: TGTGCCAGCGAGGGGCTAAACACCGGGGAGCTGTTTTTT.

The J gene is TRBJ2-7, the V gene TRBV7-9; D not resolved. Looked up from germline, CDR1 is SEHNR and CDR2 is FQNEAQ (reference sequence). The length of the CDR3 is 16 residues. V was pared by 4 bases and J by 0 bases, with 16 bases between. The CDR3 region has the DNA TGTGCCAGCAGCTCCGTCCAAAACCAACCCTCCTACGAGCAGTACTTC. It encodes CASSSVQNQPSYEQYF.